Below, one TCR beta chain is given with its context. These data are taken from a study of blood T cell repertoires in COVID-19. At the level of the study: Sources were T cells, B-cell-depleted T cells, or PBMCs; the material itself was cDNA or gDNA.

Germline loops: CDR1 SGHNT, CDR2 YENEEA. The V segment lost 3 bases and the J segment 2 bases; nucleotides outside the gene matches: 3. The CDR3 consists of 15 residues. In the authors' methods: Amplification of reference gene primers provided the estimated nucleated cell counts. TCRdb keeps only in-frame clones here, not all; method: immunoSEQ multiplex PCR. V, J and clone size were drawn from that table, and D and trimming were deduced from the DNA. The sample records 200,000 to 250,000 clones, 90% being singletons. Source material: peripheral blood. The chain joins TRBV11-3 to TRBJ2-1; 8 bases are shared with TRBD1. The sequence came from a man aged 25-40 years with COVID-19, enrolled during active disease. In DNA, the CDR3 is TGTGCCAGCAGCTTCAGACAGGGGCCCTACAATGAGCAGTTCTTC. Protein: CASSFRQGPYNEQFF.